This T cell receptor (beta chain) was sequenced in a study of T cells in localized non-small cell lung cancer. The study, taken as a whole, reports: Increased T cell density in blood showed an association with longer overall survival.

Losses at the gene ends were 0 bases for V and 5 bases for J; bases not matched to a gene: 6. Germline V gene lookup returns CDR1 SGDLS and CDR2 YYNGEE. The CDR3 extends over 16 amino acids. TCRdb keeps only in-frame clones here, not all; method: immunoSEQ multiplex PCR. The sample lists roughly 38,000 clones, 86% occurring once. On this clone: The antigen remains unidentified.

The TCR originated in a male donor older than 55 with stage II lung adenocarcinoma. Sequenced here: peripheral blood mononuclear cells, sampled before any cancer treatment. The chain couples TRBV9 to TRBJ2-5, with 11 positions matching TRBD2. This chain's CDR3 is CASSVGNSGRAETQYF. The CDR3 coding sequence is TGTGCCAGCAGCGTAGGAAATAGCGGGAGGGCGGAGACCCAGTACTTC.